This TCR beta chain stems from a study of long-term antiretroviral therapy in people with HIV. Survey level was the resolution at which the v3.0 immunoSEQ assay ran. TCRdb keeps only in-frame clones here, not all; method: immunoSEQ multiplex PCR. The sample lists around 9,700 clones, roughly four fifths occurring once. Germline loops: CDR1 SGHRS, CDR2 YFSETQ. The CDR3 runs to 18 residues. Trimming left V 0 bases short and J 1 base short, with 17 bases between. This sequence originates from a man aged 40-55 years with HIV. Sequenced material: unsorted PBMCs, taken 1.8 years before starting antiretroviral therapy. The chain carries TRBV5-1 and TRBJ2-1, with D perhaps TRBD1 or TRBD2 (6 bases each). CDR3 loop: CASSLVGGSVHSYNEQFF. The DNA for the CDR3 is TGCGCCAGCAGCTTGGTGGGGGGCTCGGTTCATTCCTACAATGAGCAGTTCTTC.